This note documents a single T cell receptor beta chain sequence. The CDR3 extends over 15 amino acids. Germline loops: CDR1 LNHDA, CDR2 SQIVND (reference sequence). The V end lost 5 bases, the J end lost 0 bases, and 10 bases lay between the germline ends. Survey-level TCR beta sequencing used the immunoSEQ assay. Some clones are missing from TCRdb's copy, which holds only in-frame ones; the method was immunoSEQ multiplex PCR. The sample holds about 68,000 clones, around 95% seen once. This chain links TRBV19 with TRBJ1-4; possible D gene TRBD1, 5 bases. The source of this sequence is a man aged 40-49 years with rheumatoid arthritis. Sample: PBMCs. CDR3 sequence (DNA): TGTGCCAGTAGTGGGACGGCAGCAACTAATGAAAAACTGTTTTTT. Protein product: CASSGTAATNEKLFF.